Below, 30 T cell receptor beta chains from the same sample are listed, as sequenced in a study of cytomegalovirus exposure and HLA in healthy donors. Both 60 Vbeta primers and 13 Jbeta primers went into the PCR. Profiled with immunoSEQ multiplex PCR; TCRdb holds only in-frame clones, not every one. The table records more than 95,000 clones, about four fifths of them present only once. Sequencing was carried out using PBMCs. The origin of the receptors is a female donor in good health and CMV-seropositive.

The genes are TRBV7-2 and TRBJ2-7, with D hard to call. This CDR3 comprises 11 residues. Germline values: CDR1 SGHTA, CDR2 FQGNSA. The V and J ends lost 4 bases and 7 bases respectively, with 8 bases between them. The CDR3 DNA is TGTGCCAGCAGCTCCGGTTTGGAGCAGTACTTC. Its translation is CASSSGLEQYF.

The V gene is TRBV5-1, the J gene TRBJ2-3; perhaps TRBD2 as D (5 bases). The CDR3 spans 15 residues. In germline, CDR1 is SGHRS, CDR2 YFSETQ. Trimming took off 0 bases at V and 4 bases at J, with 12 bases between the two ends. The CDR3 DNA is TGCGCCAGCAGCTTGGGGCTAGCTGGGTCAGATACGCAGTATTTT. As protein: CASSLGLAGSDTQYF.

V and J are TRBV4-3 and TRBJ2-7, with a tentative D call TRBD1 (6 bases). CDR3 size: 15 residues. Germline-derived CDR1 and CDR2 are LGHNA and YSLEER. V was shortened by 0 bases and J by 3 bases, with 12 bases between the two germline ends. CDR3 region: CASSQEMGALYEQYF. The CDR3 DNA sequence: TGCGCCAGCAGCCAAGAAATGGGGGCCCTCTACGAGCAGTACTTC.

The V and J genes are TRBV28 and TRBJ2-7; 7 positions match TRBD1. This CDR3 region has 15 residues. J lost 5 bases, V lost 1 base, and 8 bases had no gene match. The germline gives CDR1 MDHEN, CDR2 SYDVKM. CDR3 residues: CASSLSYRGKDEQYF. CDR3 nucleotides: TGTGCCAGCAGTTTATCGTACAGGGGAAAGGACGAGCAGTACTTC.

The chain links TRBV5-1 to TRBJ2-5; 9 bases match TRBD1. The CDR3 has 14 residues. V shed 5 bases and J 5 bases; nucleotides not matched to a gene: 7. The germline CDR1 and CDR2 sequences are SGHRS and YFSETQ. The CDR3 loop is CASRPTGGAETQYF. The CDR3 nucleotides are TGCGCCAGCAGACCTACAGGGGGCGCGGAGACCCAGTACTTC.

This chain uses TRBV7-9 with TRBJ2-5; 7 positions match TRBD1. The CDR3 length is 15 residues. Looked up from germline, CDR1 is SEHNR and CDR2 is FQNEAQ (reference sequence). V dropped 1 base and J dropped 0; count of bases not matched to a gene: 2. The CDR3 loop is CASSLGGQDQETQYF. The CDR3 DNA is TGTGCCAGCAGCTTAGGCGGACAGGACCAAGAGACCCAGTACTTC.

This rearrangement joins TRBV4-3 to TRBJ2-5, with D perhaps matching TRBD2 (7 bases). V dropped 4 bases and J dropped 3 bases, with 12 bases sitting between them. Germline values: CDR1 LGHNA, CDR2 YSLEER. The CDR3 has 14 residues. The CDR3 loop is CASSLGGDKETQYF. The DNA for the CDR3 is TGCGCCAGCAGCCTGGGGGGGGACAAAGAGACCCAGTACTTC.

V and J are TRBV6-5 and TRBJ2-7; D unresolved. Trimming pared 6 bases from V and 1 base from J, leaving 16 bases between. The CDR3 extends over 15 amino acids. Germline V CDR1 and CDR2: MNHEY, SVGAGI. The CDR3 here is CASSRPLADSYEQYF. The CDR3 bases are TGTGCCAGCAGCCGACCCCTGGCGGATTCCTACGAGCAGTACTTC.

This clone was counted a single time. This chain uses TRBV7-8 with TRBJ1-6, with D uncertain. V was shortened by 5 bases and J by 8 bases, with 19 bases between the two germline ends. Germline V lookup: CDR1 SGHVS, CDR2 FQNEAQ. The CDR3 is 16 amino acids. In DNA form, the CDR3 reads TGTGCCAGCAGCCCCCAGGCGAGCAGACCCGATTCACCCCTCCACTTT. The encoded protein is CASSPQASRPDSPLHF. Full variable domain (outside the CDR3, taken from reference TRBV7-8 and TRBJ1-6): GAGVSQSPRYKVAKRGQDVALRCDPISGHVSLFWYQQALGQGPEFLTYFQNEAQLDKSGLPSDRFFAERPEGSVSTLKIQRTQQEDSAVYLCASSPQASRPDSPLHFGNGTRLTVT.

The rearrangement uses TRBV4-1 and TRBJ1-5; weak D call: TRBD1 (5 bases). This CDR3 spans 16 amino acids. V gave up 2 bases and J gave up 3 bases, with 14 bases separating them. Germline V lookup: CDR1 MGHRA, CDR2 YSYEKL. Here the CDR3 DNA reads TGCGCCAGCAGCCAACTCGCGCAGGGAAACAATCAGCCCCAGCATTTT. Residues: CASSQLAQGNNQPQHF.

V is TRBV19 and J is TRBJ1-2, with D perhaps matching TRBD1 (6 bases). The CDR3 loop spans 15 amino acids. CDR1 and CDR2 (germline): LNHDA, SQIVND (reference sequence). Trimming removed 5 bases from V and 5 bases from J, with 18 bases in between. The CDR3: CASSVQGLVTYGYTF. The CDR3 DNA is TGTGCCAGTAGTGTACAGGGTCTAGTCACTTATGGCTACACCTTC.

This clone was recorded a few times. The rearrangement links TRBV19 to TRBJ1-1; no definite D call. The V gene's germline CDR1 is LNHDA and CDR2 SQIVND (reference sequence). V was pared by 4 bases and J by 1 base, with 7 bases between. The CDR3 is 13 amino acids. CDR3 sequence: CASSTRGNTEAFF. The CDR3 bases are TGTGCCAGTAGTACCCGAGGGAACACTGAAGCTTTCTTT.

The V call is TRBV5-1, the J call TRBJ2-2, with D perhaps matching TRBD1 (7 bases). CDR1 SGHRS and CDR2 YFSETQ come from the germline V gene. CDR3 size: 14 residues. V lost 4 bases, J lost 6 bases, and 13 bases lay in between. CDR3 protein: CASSAGQPSGELFF. CDR3 sequence (DNA): TGCGCCAGCAGCGCGGGACAGCCGTCCGGGGAGCTGTTTTTT.

The chain carries TRBV6-5 and TRBJ1-4; no clear D gene. Deletions cut 6 bases from V and 6 bases from J, with 14 bases between. The CDR3 totals 14 residues. Germline lookup yields CDR1 MNHEY and CDR2 SVGAGI. CDR3 nucleotides: TGTGCCAGCAGCCTAGCGGATCGATATGAAAAACTGTTTTTT. This gives the protein CASSLADRYEKLFF.

There are a few counts of this clone. This chain links TRBV5-1 with TRBJ2-3; 7 bases are a match to TRBD1. The germline V gene encodes CDR1 SGHRS and CDR2 YFSETQ. After removal of 2 bases from V and 2 bases from J, the junction contained 14 bases not matched to a gene. The CDR3 is 18 amino acids. This CDR3 reads CASSLGFRRQGSTDTQYF. The CDR3 DNA reads TGCGCCAGCAGCTTAGGGTTCAGGAGACAGGGATCCACAGATACGCAGTATTTT.

V is TRBV27 and J is TRBJ2-7; D uncertain. The length of the CDR3 is 13 residues. Trimming removed 6 bases at V and 2 bases at J, with 11 bases between. In germline, CDR1 is MNHEY, CDR2 SMNVEV (reference sequence). CDR3 nucleotide sequence: TGTGCCAGCAGCCACTCTTTGACCTACGAGCAGTACTTC. It encodes CASSHSLTYEQYF.

The chain is built from TRBV5-8 and TRBJ1-5, with D possibly matching TRBD1 (5 bases). The CDR3 has 15 residues. CDR1 is SGHTS, CDR2 YDEGEE, per germline. Trimming removed 5 bases from V and 4 bases from J, with 16 bases in between. CDR3 sequence reads: CASRIKGIGNQPQHF. CDR3 sequence (DNA): TGTGCCAGCAGGATCAAGGGGATCGGTAATCAGCCCCAGCATTTT.

In its sample, this clone was seen once. The chain links TRBV6-5 to TRBJ1-5; 9 nucleotides line up with TRBD1. Germline V gene sequence: CDR1 MNHEY, CDR2 SVGAGI. The J segment lost 7 bases and the V segment lost 4 bases, leaving 11 bases of the junction unmatched. The CDR3 length is 16 residues. This CDR3 reads CASSSRSEGTGQPQHF. CDR3 nucleotides: TGTGCCAGCAGTTCCCGCTCAGAAGGGACAGGGCAGCCCCAGCATTTT.

The gene calls are TRBV5-1 and TRBJ2-5; no firm D call. This CDR3 region has 14 residues. Germline V gene lookup returns CDR1 SGHRS and CDR2 YFSETQ. V lost 3 bases to trimming and J lost 2 bases, with 11 bases between them. CDR3 sequence (DNA): TGCGCCAGCAGCTCCGAGCCTCGGCAAGAGACCCAGTACTTC. It is translated as CASSSEPRQETQYF.

V usage is TRBV4-2 and J usage is TRBJ2-2; D possibly corresponds to TRBD2 (5 bases). Trimming removed 0 bases at V and 6 bases at J, with 8 bases between. The CDR3 extends over 14 amino acids. CDR1 is LGHNA, CDR2 YNFKEQ, per germline. DNA for the CDR3: TGTGCCAGCAGCCAAGATCGGGGTCCCGGGGAGCTGTTTTTT. Amino acid sequence: CASSQDRGPGELFF.

The V gene is TRBV29-1, the J gene TRBJ2-7; weak D call: TRBD1 (5 bases). Trimming pared 4 bases from V and 2 bases from J, leaving 15 bases between. From germline, CDR1 is SQVTM and CDR2 ANQGSEA. The CDR3 is made up of 14 amino acids. CDR3 residues: CSVVGRNNTYEQYF. CDR3 coding DNA: TGCAGCGTTGTGGGGCGGAATAACACCTACGAGCAGTACTTC.

The rearrangement uses TRBV10-3 and TRBJ2-7; the D gene is possibly TRBD1 (8 bases). CDR1 and CDR2 (germline): ENHRY, SYGVKD. This CDR3 is 16 amino acids long. Trimming took off 1 base at V and 3 bases at J, with 16 bases between the two ends. CDR3 in DNA: TGTGCCATCAGTGAGTACAGGGGGGGGAACCTCTACGAGCAGTACTTC. This sequence encodes CAISEYRGGNLYEQYF.

CDR3: CAWRRDRSSYNSPLHF. The CDR3 DNA sequence: TGTGCCTGGAGGCGGGACAGAAGCTCCTATAATTCACCCCTCCACTTT. The V gene is TRBV30, the J gene TRBJ1-6; 7 bases map to TRBD1. This CDR3 comprises 16 residues. Germline loops: CDR1 GTSNPN, CDR2 SVGIG (reference sequence). Trimming took 3 bases from V and 0 from J; bases not matched to a gene: 5.

This rearrangement joins TRBV6-1 to TRBJ2-7; D uncertain. The CDR3 length is 14 residues. The germline V gene has CDR1 MNHNS and CDR2 SASEGT. Trimming removed 2 bases at V and 0 bases at J, with 8 bases between. In nucleotides, the CDR3 is TGTGCCAGCAGTGAAACACCGATCTCCTACGAGCAGTACTTC. Protein sequence: CASSETPISYEQYF.

The chain uses TRBV19 and TRBJ1-4; D is unclear. V dropped 3 bases and J dropped 2 bases, with 7 bases sitting between them. The CDR3 is 14 amino acids. The germline gives CDR1 LNHDA, CDR2 SQIVND (reference sequence). In DNA, the CDR3 is TGTGCCAGTAGTATCCCCGGGACTAATGAAAAACTGTTTTTT. Translated: CASSIPGTNEKLFF.

This chain joins TRBV2 and TRBJ2-1; TRBD1 might be the D (6 bases). V lost 0 bases and J lost 9, with 12 bases in between. There are 14 residues in the CDR3. Per the germline V gene, CDR1 is SNHLY and CDR2 is FYNNEI. The CDR3 nucleotides are TGTGCCAGCAGTGAAGCGGGGGCGCCTGGTGAGCAGTTCTTC. Its protein product is CASSEAGAPGEQFF. The full variable domain, in which reference TRBV2 and TRBJ2-1 provide the parts outside the CDR3, is EPEVTQTPSHQVTQMGQEVILRCVPISNHLYFYWYRQILGQKVEFLVSFYNNEISEKSEIFDDQFSVERPDGSNFTLKIRSTKLEDSAMYFCASSEAGAPGEQFFGPGTRLTVL.

This clone was counted between two and nine times. The V call is TRBV10-3, the J call TRBJ1-2, with D possibly matching TRBD1 (6 bases). The CDR3 extends over 15 amino acids. V was clipped by 3 bases and J by 3 bases, with 14 bases between them. The germline gives CDR1 ENHRY, CDR2 SYGVKD. The DNA for the CDR3 is TGTGCCATCAGTGACGCCTGGGGGCGGGACTATGGCTACACCTTC. Residues: CAISDAWGRDYGYTF.

The chain uses TRBV7-2 and TRBJ2-7, with D possibly matching TRBD2 (6 bases). V was pared by 5 bases and J by 3 bases, with 17 bases between. Germline CDR1 and CDR2: SGHTA and FQGNSA. The CDR3 extends over 15 amino acids. The CDR3: CASSRDPGLDYEQYF. Written as DNA, the CDR3 is TGTGCCAGCAGCCGGGACCCGGGACTGGACTACGAGCAGTACTTC. Filled out from reference TRBV7-2 and TRBJ2-7, the complete variable domain reads GAGVSQSPSNKVTEKGKDVELRCDPISGHTALYWYRQSLGQGLEFLIYFQGNSAPDKSGLPSDRFSAERTGGSVSTLTIQRTQQEDSAVYLCASSRDPGLDYEQYFGPGTRLTVT.

The rearrangement links TRBV18 to TRBJ2-7; the match to TRBD1 covers 7 bases. The CDR3 contains 15 residues. The germline gives CDR1 KGHSH, CDR2 LQKENI. With V trimmed by 3 bases and J by 5 bases, 10 bases remained unmatched. The chain's CDR3 is CASSPLGNRGHEQYF. CDR3 DNA sequence: TGTGCCAGCTCACCCCTCGGAAACAGGGGACACGAGCAGTACTTC.

The chain has TRBV5-1 and TRBJ1-4, with D possibly being TRBD1 (5 bases). The CDR3 has 13 amino acids. V was shortened by 1 base and J by 7 bases, with 8 bases between the two germline ends. Germline V lookup: CDR1 SGHRS, CDR2 YFSETQ. CDR3 nucleotide sequence: TGCGCCAGCAGCTTGCAGGGAAGTGAAAAACTGTTTTTT. It yields the protein CASSLQGSEKLFF.